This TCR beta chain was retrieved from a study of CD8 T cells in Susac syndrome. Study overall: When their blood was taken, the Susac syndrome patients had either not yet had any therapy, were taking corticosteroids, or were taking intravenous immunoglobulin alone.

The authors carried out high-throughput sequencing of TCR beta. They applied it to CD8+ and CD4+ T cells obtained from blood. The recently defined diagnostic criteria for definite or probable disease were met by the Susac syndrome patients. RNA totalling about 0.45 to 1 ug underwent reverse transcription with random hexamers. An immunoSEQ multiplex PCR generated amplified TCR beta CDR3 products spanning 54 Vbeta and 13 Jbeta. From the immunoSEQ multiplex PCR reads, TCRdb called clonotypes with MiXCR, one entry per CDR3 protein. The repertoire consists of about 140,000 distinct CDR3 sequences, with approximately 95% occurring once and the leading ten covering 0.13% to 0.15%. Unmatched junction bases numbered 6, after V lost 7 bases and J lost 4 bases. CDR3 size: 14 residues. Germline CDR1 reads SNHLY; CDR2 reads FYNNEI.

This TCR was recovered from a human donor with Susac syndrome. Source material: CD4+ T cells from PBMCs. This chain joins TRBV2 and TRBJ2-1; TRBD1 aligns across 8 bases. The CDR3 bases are TGTGCCAGCACAAACAGGGGGTTTTACAATGAGCAGTTCTTC. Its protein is CASTNRGFYNEQFF.